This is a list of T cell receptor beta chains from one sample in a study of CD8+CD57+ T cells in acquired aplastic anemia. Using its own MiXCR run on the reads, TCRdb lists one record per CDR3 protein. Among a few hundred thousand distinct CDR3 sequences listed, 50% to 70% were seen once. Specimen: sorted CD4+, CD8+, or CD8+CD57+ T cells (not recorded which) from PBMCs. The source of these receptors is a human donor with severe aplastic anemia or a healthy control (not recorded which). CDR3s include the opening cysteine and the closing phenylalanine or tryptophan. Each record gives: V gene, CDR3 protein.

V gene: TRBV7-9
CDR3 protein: CASSASSGTVGSPLHF

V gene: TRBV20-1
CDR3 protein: CSASASGPYNEQFF

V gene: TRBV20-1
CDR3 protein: CSASGGTSGQETQYF

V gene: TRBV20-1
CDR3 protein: CSALGDTQYF

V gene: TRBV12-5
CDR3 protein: CASGYGTGYNGEQYF

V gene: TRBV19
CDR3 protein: CASSQGAGANVLTF

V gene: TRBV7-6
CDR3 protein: CASGRGTGGQETQYF

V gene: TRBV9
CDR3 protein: CASGGQTYEQYF

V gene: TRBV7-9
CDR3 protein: CASREQPNTEAFF

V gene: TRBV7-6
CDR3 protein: CASSRWTDSLYEQYF

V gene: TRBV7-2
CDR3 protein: CASSLGRRLAWETEAFF

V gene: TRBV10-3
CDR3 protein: CAISDSRTGREETQYF

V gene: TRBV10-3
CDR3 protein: CAIRGASSTDTQYF

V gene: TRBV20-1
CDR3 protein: CSARGRYGYTF

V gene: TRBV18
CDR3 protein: CASSGGDRAHEQYF

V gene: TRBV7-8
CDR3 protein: CASSQDRGHLWQPQHF

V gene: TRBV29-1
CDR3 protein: CSVGQEINSPLHF

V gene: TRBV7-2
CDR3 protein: CASSPRDSVYEQYF